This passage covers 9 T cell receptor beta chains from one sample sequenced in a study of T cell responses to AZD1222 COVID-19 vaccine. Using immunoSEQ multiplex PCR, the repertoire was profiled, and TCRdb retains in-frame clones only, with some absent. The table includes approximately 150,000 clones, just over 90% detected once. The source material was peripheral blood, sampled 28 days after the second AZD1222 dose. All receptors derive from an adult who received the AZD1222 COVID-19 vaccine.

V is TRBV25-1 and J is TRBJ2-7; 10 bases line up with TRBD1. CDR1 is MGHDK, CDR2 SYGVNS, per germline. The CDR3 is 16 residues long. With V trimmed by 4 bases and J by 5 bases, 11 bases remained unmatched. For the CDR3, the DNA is TGTGCCAGCAGTGCAGATCAGCGGGACAGGGGCCACGAGCAGTACTTC. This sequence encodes CASSADQRDRGHEQYF.

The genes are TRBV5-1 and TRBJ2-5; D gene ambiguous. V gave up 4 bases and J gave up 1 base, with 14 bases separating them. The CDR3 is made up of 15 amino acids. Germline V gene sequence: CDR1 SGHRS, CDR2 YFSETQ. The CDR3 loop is CASSTLGGSQETQYF. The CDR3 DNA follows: TGCGCCAGCAGCACCCTAGGCGGTTCCCAAGAGACCCAGTACTTC. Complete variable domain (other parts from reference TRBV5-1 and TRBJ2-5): KAGVTQTPRYLIKTRGQQVTLSCSPISGHRSVSWYQQTPGQGLQFLFEYFSETQRNKGNFPGRFSGRQFSNSRSEMNVSTLELGDSALYLCASSTLGGSQETQYFGPGTRLLVL.

CDR3: CASSPPPPGETQYF. As DNA, the CDR3 is TGTGCCAGCAGCCCACCTCCTCCAGGGGAGACCCAGTACTTC. The rearrangement joins TRBV5-6 to TRBJ2-5, with a tentative D call TRBD1 (5 bases). The CDR3 is made up of 14 amino acids. Trimming pared 4 bases from V and 5 bases from J, leaving 15 bases between. CDR1 SGHDT and CDR2 YYEEEE come from the germline V gene.

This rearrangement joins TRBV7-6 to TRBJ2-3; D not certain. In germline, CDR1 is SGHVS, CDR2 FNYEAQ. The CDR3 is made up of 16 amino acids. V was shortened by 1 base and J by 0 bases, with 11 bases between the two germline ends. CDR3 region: CASSLDSGASTDTQYF. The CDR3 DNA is TGTGCCAGCAGCTTAGACTCGGGCGCAAGCACAGATACGCAGTATTTT.

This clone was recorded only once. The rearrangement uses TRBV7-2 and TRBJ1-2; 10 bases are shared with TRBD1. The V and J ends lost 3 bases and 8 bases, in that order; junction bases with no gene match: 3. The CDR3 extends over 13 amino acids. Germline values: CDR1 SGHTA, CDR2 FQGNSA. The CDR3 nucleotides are TGTGCCAGCAGCTTCGACAGGGGGCTGGGCTACACCTTC. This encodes CASSFDRGLGYTF. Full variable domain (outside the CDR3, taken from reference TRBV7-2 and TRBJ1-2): GAGVSQSPSNKVTEKGKDVELRCDPISGHTALYWYRQSLGQGLEFLIYFQGNSAPDKSGLPSDRFSAERTGGSVSTLTIQRTQQEDSAVYLCASSFDRGLGYTFGSGTRLTVV.

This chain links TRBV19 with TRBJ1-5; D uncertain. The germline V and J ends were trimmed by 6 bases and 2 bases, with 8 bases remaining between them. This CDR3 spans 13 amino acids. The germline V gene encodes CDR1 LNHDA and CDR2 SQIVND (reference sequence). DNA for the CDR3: TGTGCCAGTAGGGGGTATGGCAATCAGCCCCAGCATTTT. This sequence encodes CASRGYGNQPQHF.

CDR3 region: CASSPLRSTSETQYF. As DNA, the CDR3 is TGTGCCAGCAGCCCACTACGTAGTACAAGCGAGACCCAGTACTTC. The chain uses TRBV7-2 and TRBJ2-5; D unresolved. V gave up 5 bases and J gave up 5 bases, with 18 bases separating them. Germline-derived CDR1 and CDR2 are SGHTA and FQGNSA. The CDR3 is made up of 15 amino acids.

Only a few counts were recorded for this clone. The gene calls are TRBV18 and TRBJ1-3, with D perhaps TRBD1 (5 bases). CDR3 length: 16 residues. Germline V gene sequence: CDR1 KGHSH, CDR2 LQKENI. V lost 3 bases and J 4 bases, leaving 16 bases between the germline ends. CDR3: CASSPPGASVGNTIYF. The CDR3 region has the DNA TGTGCCAGCTCACCCCCCGGGGCCTCCGTCGGAAACACCATATATTTT.

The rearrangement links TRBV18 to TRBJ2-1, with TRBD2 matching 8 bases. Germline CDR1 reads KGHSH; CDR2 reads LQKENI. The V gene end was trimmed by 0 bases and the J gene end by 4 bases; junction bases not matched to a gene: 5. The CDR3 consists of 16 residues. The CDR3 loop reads CASSPPRREAYNEQFF. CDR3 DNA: TGTGCCAGCTCACCACCGCGGCGGGAGGCTTACAATGAGCAGTTCTTC.